The clone carrying this TCR beta chain has more than one count but fewer than ten. These data are taken from a study of CD8+ T cells in alopecia areata. Isolated RNA was reverse transcribed into cDNA used as the sequencing template. Measured with immunoSEQ multiplex PCR; TCRdb has only the in-frame clones, and not every one. The profile shows about 97,000 clones, roughly two fifths of them singletons. Germline CDR1 GTSNPN, CDR2 SVGIG (reference sequence). The CDR3 consists of 13 residues. Trimming removed 2 bases from V and 1 base from J, with 8 bases in between. The material sequenced was CD4+ T cells sorted from blood. This chain links TRBV30 with TRBJ1-1; D might be TRBD1 (5 bases). This receptor was taken from a human donor with alopecia areata. CDR3 region: CAWSRQTNTEAFF. The DNA of the CDR3 is TGTGCCTGGAGTAGACAGACGAACACTGAAGCTTTCTTT. The full variable domain, its missing parts supplied by reference TRBV30 and TRBJ1-1, is SQTIHQWPATLVQPVGSPLSLECTVEGTSNPNLYWYRQAAGRGLQLLFYSVGIGQISSEVPQNLSASRPQDRQFILSSKKLLLSDSGFYLCAWSRQTNTEAFFGQGTRLTVV.